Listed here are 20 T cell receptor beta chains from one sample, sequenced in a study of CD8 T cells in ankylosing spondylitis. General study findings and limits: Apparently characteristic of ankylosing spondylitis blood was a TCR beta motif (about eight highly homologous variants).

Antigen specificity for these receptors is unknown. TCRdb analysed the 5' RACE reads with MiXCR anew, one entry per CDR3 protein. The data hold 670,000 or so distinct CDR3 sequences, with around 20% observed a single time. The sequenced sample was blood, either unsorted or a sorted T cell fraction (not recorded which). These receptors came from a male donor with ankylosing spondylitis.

The CDR3 nucleotides are TGTGCCAGCAGCTTAAACGCAGGGTCCCCTTTTAATGGCTACACCTTC. Protein sequence: CASSLNAGSPFNGYTF. The chain couples TRBV11-3 to TRBJ1-2; possible D gene TRBD1, 5 bases. Germline values: CDR1 SGHNT, CDR2 YENEEA. The CDR3 spans 16 residues. Trimming cost V 2 bases and J 6 bases, with 19 bases left between them.

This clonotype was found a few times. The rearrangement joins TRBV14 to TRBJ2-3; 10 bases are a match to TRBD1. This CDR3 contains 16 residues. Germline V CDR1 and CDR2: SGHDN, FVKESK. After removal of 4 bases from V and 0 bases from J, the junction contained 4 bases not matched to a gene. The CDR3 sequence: CASSRRTGGSTDTQYF. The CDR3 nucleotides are TGTGCCAGCAGCCGGCGGACAGGGGGAAGCACAGATACGCAGTATTTT.

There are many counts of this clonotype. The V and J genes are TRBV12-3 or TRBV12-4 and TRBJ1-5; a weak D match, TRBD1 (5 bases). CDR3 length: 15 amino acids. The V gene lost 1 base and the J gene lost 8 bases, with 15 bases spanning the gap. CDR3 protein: CASSLGGGISEPQHF. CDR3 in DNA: TGTGCCAGCAGTTTAGGGGGGGGGATTAGTGAGCCCCAGCATTTT.

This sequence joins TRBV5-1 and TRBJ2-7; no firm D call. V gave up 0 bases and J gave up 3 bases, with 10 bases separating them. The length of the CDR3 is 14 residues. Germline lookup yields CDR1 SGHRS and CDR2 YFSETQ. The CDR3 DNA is TGCGCCAGCAGCTTGGCCGCCGAGGACTACGAGCAGTACTTC. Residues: CASSLAAEDYEQYF. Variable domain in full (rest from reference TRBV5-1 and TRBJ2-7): KAGVTQTPRYLIKTRGQQVTLSCSPISGHRSVSWYQQTPGQGLQFLFEYFSETQRNKGNFPGRFSGRQFSNSRSEMNVSTLELGDSALYLCASSLAAEDYEQYFGPGTRLTVT.

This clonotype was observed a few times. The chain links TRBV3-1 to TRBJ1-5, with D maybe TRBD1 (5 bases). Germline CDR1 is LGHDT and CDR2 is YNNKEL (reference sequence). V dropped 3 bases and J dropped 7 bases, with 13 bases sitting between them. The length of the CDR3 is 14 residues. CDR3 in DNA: TGTGCCAGCAGCCAGGGGCACCTCAAACAGCCCCAGCATTTT. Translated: CASSQGHLKQPQHF.

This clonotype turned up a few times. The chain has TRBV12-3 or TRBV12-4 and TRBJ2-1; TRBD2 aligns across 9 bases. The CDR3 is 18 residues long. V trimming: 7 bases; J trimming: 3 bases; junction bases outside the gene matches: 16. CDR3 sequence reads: CASTAPGTSRGLYNEQFF. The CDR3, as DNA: TGTGCCAGCACGGCCCCCGGGACTAGCCGTGGGCTCTACAATGAGCAGTTCTTC.

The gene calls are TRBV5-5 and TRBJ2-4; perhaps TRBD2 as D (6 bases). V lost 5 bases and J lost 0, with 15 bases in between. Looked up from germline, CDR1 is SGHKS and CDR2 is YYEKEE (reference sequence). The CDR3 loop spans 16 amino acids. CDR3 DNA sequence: TGTGCCAGCAGTCACGCGGGGCACCTAGCCAAAAACATTCAGTACTTC. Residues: CASSHAGHLAKNIQYF.

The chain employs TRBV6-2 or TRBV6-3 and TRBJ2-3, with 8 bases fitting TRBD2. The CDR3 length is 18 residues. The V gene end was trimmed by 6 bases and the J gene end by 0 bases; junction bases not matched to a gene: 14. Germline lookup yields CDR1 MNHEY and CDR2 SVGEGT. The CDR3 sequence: CASSLTRKRGQSTDTQYF. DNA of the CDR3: TGTGCCAGCAGCTTAACCCGCAAGCGGGGGCAAAGCACAGATACGCAGTATTTT.

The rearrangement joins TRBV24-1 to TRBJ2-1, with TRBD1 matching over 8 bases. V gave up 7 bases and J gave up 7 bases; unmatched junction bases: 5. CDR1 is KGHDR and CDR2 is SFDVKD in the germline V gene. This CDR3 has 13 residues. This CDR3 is CATRATGANEQFF. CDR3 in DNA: TGTGCCACCAGAGCGACAGGGGCTAATGAGCAGTTCTTC.

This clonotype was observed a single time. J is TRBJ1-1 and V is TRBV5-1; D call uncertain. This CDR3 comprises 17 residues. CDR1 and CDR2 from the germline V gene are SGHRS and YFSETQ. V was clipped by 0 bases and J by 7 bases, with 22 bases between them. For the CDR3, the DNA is TGCGCCAGCAGCTTGGGGTTAGGGCCCCCCGTTGAGGGTGAAGCTTTCTTT. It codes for CASSLGLGPPVEGEAFF. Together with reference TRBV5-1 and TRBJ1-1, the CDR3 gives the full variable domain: KAGVTQTPRYLIKTRGQQVTLSCSPISGHRSVSWYQQTPGQGLQFLFEYFSETQRNKGNFPGRFSGRQFSNSRSEMNVSTLELGDSALYLCASSLGLGPPVEGEAFFGQGTRLTVV.

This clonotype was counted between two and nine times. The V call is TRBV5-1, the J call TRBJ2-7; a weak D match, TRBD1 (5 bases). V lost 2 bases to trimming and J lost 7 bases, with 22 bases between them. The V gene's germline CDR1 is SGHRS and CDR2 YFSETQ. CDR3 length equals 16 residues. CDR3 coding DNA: TGCGCCAGCAGCTTAGACGCAGCTGCAGGGCAAAGAGAGCAGTACTTC. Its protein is CASSLDAAAGQREQYF.

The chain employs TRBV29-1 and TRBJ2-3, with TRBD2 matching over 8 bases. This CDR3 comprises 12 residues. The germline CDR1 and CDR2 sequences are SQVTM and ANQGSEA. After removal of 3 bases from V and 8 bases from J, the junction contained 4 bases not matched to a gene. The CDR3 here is CSVDRGGGTQYF. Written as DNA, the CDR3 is TGCAGCGTTGACCGGGGGGGTGGTACGCAGTATTTT.

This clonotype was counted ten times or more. CDR3 DNA sequence: TGTGCCACCAGTGATTCGGGCAGGGGAGGTCAGCCCCAGCATTTT. Translated: CATSDSGRGGQPQHF. This chain links TRBV24-1 with TRBJ1-5; possible D gene TRBD1, 6 bases. Per the germline V gene, CDR1 is KGHDR and CDR2 is SFDVKD. Trimming shortened V by 2 bases and J by 6 bases, and 13 bases separated the two germline ends. The CDR3 sequence is 15 residues long.

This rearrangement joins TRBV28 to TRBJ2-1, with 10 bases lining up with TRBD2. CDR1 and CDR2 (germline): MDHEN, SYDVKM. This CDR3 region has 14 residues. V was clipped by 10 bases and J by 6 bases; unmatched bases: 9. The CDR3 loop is CATTRAGGPNEQFF. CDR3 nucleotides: TGTGCCACCACAAGAGCGGGAGGGCCCAATGAGCAGTTCTTC.

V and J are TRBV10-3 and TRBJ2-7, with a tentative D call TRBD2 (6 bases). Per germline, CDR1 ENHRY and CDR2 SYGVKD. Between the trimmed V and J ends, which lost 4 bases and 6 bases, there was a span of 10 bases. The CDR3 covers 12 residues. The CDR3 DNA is TGTGCCATCAGTGCGGAGGGAATCGAGCAGTACTTC. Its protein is CAISAEGIEQYF.

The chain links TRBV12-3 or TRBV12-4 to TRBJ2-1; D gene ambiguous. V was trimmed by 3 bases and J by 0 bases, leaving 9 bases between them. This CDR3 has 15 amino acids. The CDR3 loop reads CASSFGRSSYNEQFF. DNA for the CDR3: TGTGCCAGCAGTTTTGGACGGAGCTCCTACAATGAGCAGTTCTTC.

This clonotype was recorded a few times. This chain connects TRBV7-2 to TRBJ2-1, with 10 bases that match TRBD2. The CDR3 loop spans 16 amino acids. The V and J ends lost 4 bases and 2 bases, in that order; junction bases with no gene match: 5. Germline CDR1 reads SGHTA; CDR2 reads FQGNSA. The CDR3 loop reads CASSSLAGAPYNEQFF. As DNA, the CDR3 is TGTGCCAGCAGCTCGCTAGCGGGAGCTCCCTACAATGAGCAGTTCTTC.

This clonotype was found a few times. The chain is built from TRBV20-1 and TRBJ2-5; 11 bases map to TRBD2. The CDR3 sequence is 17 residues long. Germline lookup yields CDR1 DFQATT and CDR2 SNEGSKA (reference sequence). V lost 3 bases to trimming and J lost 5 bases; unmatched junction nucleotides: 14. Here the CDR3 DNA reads TGCAGTGCTAGGGGGACTAGCGGCCCAGTCGTGGGGGAGACCCAGTACTTC. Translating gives CSARGTSGPVVGETQYF.

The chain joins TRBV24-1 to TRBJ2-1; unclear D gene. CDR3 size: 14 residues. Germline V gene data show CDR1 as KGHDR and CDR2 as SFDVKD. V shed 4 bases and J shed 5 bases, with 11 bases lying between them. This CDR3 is CATSDPNTNNEQFF. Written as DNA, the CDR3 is TGTGCCACCAGTGACCCTAACACCAACAATGAGCAGTTCTTC.

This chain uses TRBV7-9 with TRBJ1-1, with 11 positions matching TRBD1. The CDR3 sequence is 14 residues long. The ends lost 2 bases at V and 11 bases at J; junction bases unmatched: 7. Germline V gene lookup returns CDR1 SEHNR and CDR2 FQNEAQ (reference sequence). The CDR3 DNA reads TGTGCCAGCAGCTTAAGCGGGACAGGGGGTTTCGCTTTCTTT. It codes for CASSLSGTGGFAFF. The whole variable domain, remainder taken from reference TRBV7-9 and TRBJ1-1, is DTGVSQNPRHKITKRGQNVTFRCDPISEHNRLYWYRQTLGQGPEFLTYFQNEAQLEKSRLLSDRFSAERPKGSFSTLEIQRTEQGDSAMYLCASSLSGTGGFAFFGQGTRLTVV.